A single sample gave rise to the 23 T cell receptor beta chains below, sequenced in a study of human T cells and chemical hapten exposure (dated by TCRdb to the early 2020s). In the paper's terms, the time point label means: patch test 1, 2 weeks after DPC sensitization. Per the publication, the treatment or condition label means: therapeutic diphenylcyclopropenone sensitization with weekly scalp DPC. Library preparation used RACE. Sequencing took place on a NextSeq 500. TCRdb trimmed the raw reads at Q25, called clones with MiXCR and kept productive beta chains. Each entry merges the rows of one CDR3 protein and shows their most common DNA and genes. The table for this sample lists fewer than 500,000 distinct CDR3 sequences; 4.8% of them were counted only once. The ten largest clones take up about 2.2% of the sample. This specimen was whole blood, taken in connection with sensitization to the hapten diphenylcyclopropenone (DPC). The receptors stem from a woman aged 50 to 60 with alopecia areata. Some clones in this sample may be carry-over from other donors' samples.

The CDR3 bases are TGTGCCAGCAGCTTAGGCGGCTGGGAAGCTTTCTTT. Translating it yields CASSLGGWEAFF. The chain carries TRBV13 and TRBJ1-1, with D unclear. The length of the CDR3 is 12 residues. The germline V gene has CDR1 PRHDT and CDR2 FYEKMQ (reference sequence). V lost 0 bases and J lost 8, with 7 bases in between. The full variable domain, its missing parts supplied by reference TRBV13 and TRBJ1-1, is AAGVIQSPRHLIKEKRETATLKCYPIPRHDTVYWYQQGPGQDPQFLISFYEKMQSDKGSIPDRFSAQQFSDYHSELNMSSLELGDSALYFCASSLGGWEAFFGQGTRLTVV.

The genes are TRBV6-5 and TRBJ1-4, with unresolved D. CDR3 size: 13 residues. CDR1 MNHEY and CDR2 SVGAGI come from the germline V gene. The V gene lost 6 bases and the J gene lost 6 bases, with 11 bases spanning the gap. The CDR3 DNA reads TGTGCCAGCAGCCGTATATCTCATGAAAAACTGTTTTTT. This sequence encodes CASSRISHEKLFF.

The table lists this clonotype with many counts. The rearrangement joins TRBV4-2 to TRBJ2-7, with D unresolved. Trimming left V 0 bases short and J 0 bases short, with 9 bases between. This CDR3 spans 15 amino acids. The germline CDR1 and CDR2 sequences are LGHNA and YNFKEQ. In DNA form, the CDR3 reads TGTGCCAGCAGCCAAGAAAGAGGTAGCTCCTACGAGCAGTACTTC. This gives the protein CASSQERGSSYEQYF.

The table lists this clonotype with a few counts. The chain has TRBV30 and TRBJ2-1; 7 positions agree with TRBD2. Looked up from germline, CDR1 is GTSNPN and CDR2 is SVGIG (reference sequence). CDR3 length: 13 residues. The ends lost 1 base at V and 3 bases at J; junction bases unmatched: 0. The CDR3 protein is CAWSAGGYNEQFF. CDR3 nucleotides: TGTGCCTGGAGTGCGGGGGGCTACAATGAGCAGTTCTTC.

This clonotype was seen many times. This sequence joins TRBV29-1 and TRBJ1-1; D perhaps matches TRBD1 (5 bases). This CDR3 is built from 12 residues. The germline CDR1 and CDR2 sequences are SQVTM and ANQGSEA. Here the CDR3 DNA reads TGCACTGAGGCGGGGCCAGGGCGAGAAGCTTTCTTT. This sequence encodes CTEAGPGREAFF.

This clonotype came up many times. The rearrangement links TRBV7-3 to TRBJ1-1; the D gene is possibly TRBD1 (5 bases). Trimming left V 0 bases short and J 6 bases short, with 11 bases between. CDR1 is SGHTA, CDR2 FQGTGA, per germline. This CDR3 has 14 amino acids. CDR3 nucleotide sequence: TGTGCCAGCAGCTTAACGGGCAGGGAACCTGAAGCTTTCTTT. Protein product: CASSLTGREPEAFF.

This clonotype was seen repeatedly, ten times or more. V gene TRBV12-3 or TRBV12-4 combines with J gene TRBJ1-5; 9 bases fit TRBD1. The CDR3 is 16 amino acids. With 1 base clipped from V and 0 bases from J, the junction kept 1 base outside the gene matches. DNA of the CDR3: TGTGCCAGCAGTTTAGGGACAGGGGTTAGCAATCAGCCCCAGCATTTT. Its protein is CASSLGTGVSNQPQHF.

The rearrangement joins TRBV29-1 to TRBJ1-1; maybe TRBD1 (5 bases). The CDR3 spans 13 residues. Trimming removed 6 bases at V and 1 base at J, with 12 bases between. From germline, CDR1 is SQVTM and CDR2 ANQGSEA. CDR3 DNA sequence: TGCAGCGTCGAGGAGGGGTCGAACACTGAAGCTTTCTTT. Translating gives CSVEEGSNTEAFF.

This clonotype was observed at least ten times. V and J are TRBV27 and TRBJ2-7; TRBD1 might be the D (6 bases). Germline assignment: CDR1 MNHEY and CDR2 SMNVEV (reference sequence). The V and J ends lost 4 bases and 2 bases respectively, with 12 bases between them. This CDR3 is 14 amino acids long. The chain's CDR3 is CASSSVRQAYEQYF. The CDR3 region has the DNA TGTGCCAGCAGTTCCGTGAGACAGGCCTACGAGCAGTACTTC.

The gene calls are TRBV29-1 and TRBJ2-5; D is possibly TRBD2 (5 bases). The CDR3 is 13 amino acids. Trimming stripped 2 bases from V and 2 bases from J, with 9 bases between. Germline CDR1 is SQVTM and CDR2 is ANQGSEA. The chain's CDR3 is CSVENGGQETQYF. The CDR3 DNA sequence: TGCAGCGTTGAAAACGGAGGACAAGAGACCCAGTACTTC.

The chain uses TRBV28 and TRBJ1-5; D unresolved. The CDR3 sequence is 17 residues long. V lost 6 bases, J lost 0 bases, and 18 bases lay in between. CDR1 MDHEN and CDR2 SYDVKM come from the germline V gene. CDR3 in amino acids: CASSPKPTVYSNQPQHF. The CDR3, as DNA: TGTGCCAGCAGCCCTAAGCCCACAGTGTATAGCAATCAGCCCCAGCATTTT.

This clonotype was counted at least ten times. J is TRBJ1-2 and V is TRBV5-6; 7 nucleotides line up with TRBD1. CDR1 and CDR2 from the germline V gene are SGHDT and YYEEEE. V lost 1 base, J lost 7 bases, and 10 bases stayed unmatched. CDR3 length equals 15 residues. This CDR3 is CASSLIRDSFAGYTF. The CDR3 coding sequence is TGTGCCAGCAGCTTGATACGGGACAGCTTTGCTGGCTACACCTTC.

This clonotype has at least ten counts. CDR3 sequence reads: CSAQTGGITEAFF. CDR3 nucleotides: TGCAGTGCCCAGACAGGGGGGATCACTGAAGCTTTCTTT. The rearrangement links TRBV20-1 to TRBJ1-1; 9 bases line up with TRBD1. Germline CDR1 is DFQATT and CDR2 is SNEGSKA (reference sequence). This CDR3 has 13 residues. Trimming removed 6 bases from V and 4 bases from J; junction bases left unmatched: 6.

This clonotype was picked up many times. The chain has TRBV28 and TRBJ1-1; D possibly corresponds to TRBD1 (6 bases). Germline V CDR1 and CDR2: MDHEN, SYDVKM. This CDR3 region has 15 residues. Trimming took off 2 bases at V and 1 base at J, with 11 bases between the two ends. In nucleotides, the CDR3 is TGTGCCAGCAGTTTAGGGGCAGGGGAGAACACTGAAGCTTTCTTT. It encodes CASSLGAGENTEAFF.

The rearrangement links TRBV6-2 or TRBV6-3 to TRBJ1-2; unclear D gene. Germline V CDR1 and CDR2: MNHEY, SVGEGT. V gave up 0 bases and J gave up 8 bases, with 13 bases separating them. This CDR3 region has 14 residues. The CDR3 DNA reads TGTGCCAGCAGTTACTCTGCGGGGAGGAGAGGCTACACCTTC. Residues: CASSYSAGRRGYTF.

This clonotype was counted a few times. This chain connects TRBV10-3 to TRBJ2-2, with D hard to call. Germline CDR1 ENHRY, CDR2 SYGVKD. Trimming shortened V by 3 bases and J by 7 bases, and 3 bases separated the two germline ends. CDR3 length: 11 amino acids. CDR3 DNA sequence: TGTGCCATCAGTGAACACGGGGAGCTGTTTTTT. It is translated as CAISEHGELFF.

Ten or more counts support this clonotype. The chain employs TRBV30 and TRBJ2-2; D remains unclear. V was shortened by 7 bases and J by 1 base, with 7 bases between the two germline ends. The germline gives CDR1 GTSNPN, CDR2 SVGIG (reference sequence). The CDR3 runs to 12 residues. The CDR3 DNA follows: TGTGCCTCCAACGGGAACACCGGGGAGCTGTTTTTT. Protein sequence: CASNGNTGELFF.

This clonotype turned up a few times. This chain links TRBV29-1 with TRBJ1-5; 7 bases align to TRBD1. Germline lookup yields CDR1 SQVTM and CDR2 ANQGSEA. Trimming at V came to 6 bases and at J to 1 base, leaving 0 bases not matched to a gene. The CDR3 totals 12 residues. Written as DNA, the CDR3 is TGCAGCGTACAGGGGAGCAATCAGCCCCAGCATTTT. It yields the protein CSVQGSNQPQHF.

This clonotype was picked up many times. This chain links TRBV2 with TRBJ1-5; no clear D gene. Germline V gene lookup returns CDR1 SNHLY and CDR2 FYNNEI. Trimming shortened V by 5 bases and J by 1 base, and 12 bases separated the two germline ends. CDR3 length: 15 residues. The CDR3 nucleotides are TGTGCCAGCAGTTGGACGGTAGGAAGCAATCAGCCCCAGCATTTT. This translates into CASSWTVGSNQPQHF. The variable domain in full, with the rest retrieved from reference TRBV2 and TRBJ1-5, is EPEVTQTPSHQVTQMGQEVILRCVPISNHLYFYWYRQILGQKVEFLVSFYNNEISEKSEIFDDQFSVERPDGSNFTLKIRSTKLEDSAMYFCASSWTVGSNQPQHFGDGTRLSIL.

There are many counts of this clonotype. CDR3 in amino acids: CASSLTGVGANVLTF. The CDR3 DNA is TGTGCCAGCAGTTTAACAGGGGTTGGGGCCAACGTCCTGACTTTC. This sequence joins TRBV27 and TRBJ2-6, with 7 bases identical to TRBD1. V shed 2 bases and J 3 bases; nucleotides not matched to a gene: 1. The CDR3 has 15 amino acids. Per germline, CDR1 MNHEY and CDR2 SMNVEV (reference sequence).

At least ten counts were recorded for this clonotype. CDR3 region: CASSHLAGETYEQYF. The CDR3, as DNA: TGTGCCAGCAGCCATTTAGCGGGGGAGACCTACGAGCAGTACTTC. V gene TRBV4-2 combines with J gene TRBJ2-7; 9 bases line up with TRBD2. J was trimmed by 2 bases and V by 3 bases; bases with no gene match: 5. The CDR3 is made up of 15 amino acids. The germline gives CDR1 LGHNA, CDR2 YNFKEQ.

This clonotype was counted many times. The chain is built from TRBV20-1 and TRBJ2-3; 8 nucleotides line up with TRBD2. J lost 0 bases, V lost 6 bases, and 14 bases had no gene match. The germline CDR1 and CDR2 sequences are DFQATT and SNEGSKA (reference sequence). This CDR3 is 17 amino acids long. The CDR3 is CSARRQRGLSSTDTQYF. The CDR3, as DNA: TGCAGTGCCCGTCGCCAGCGGGGGCTGAGTAGCACAGATACGCAGTATTTT.

The CDR3, as DNA: TGTGCCAGCAACCGGGACACGGATTATAGCAATCAGCCCCAGCATTTT. Its protein product is CASNRDTDYSNQPQHF. V is TRBV6-1 and J is TRBJ1-5, with TRBD1 as a possible D gene (6 bases). This CDR3 is built from 16 residues. The V gene lost 7 bases and the J gene lost 0 bases, with 16 bases spanning the gap. The germline V gene has CDR1 MNHNS and CDR2 SASEGT.